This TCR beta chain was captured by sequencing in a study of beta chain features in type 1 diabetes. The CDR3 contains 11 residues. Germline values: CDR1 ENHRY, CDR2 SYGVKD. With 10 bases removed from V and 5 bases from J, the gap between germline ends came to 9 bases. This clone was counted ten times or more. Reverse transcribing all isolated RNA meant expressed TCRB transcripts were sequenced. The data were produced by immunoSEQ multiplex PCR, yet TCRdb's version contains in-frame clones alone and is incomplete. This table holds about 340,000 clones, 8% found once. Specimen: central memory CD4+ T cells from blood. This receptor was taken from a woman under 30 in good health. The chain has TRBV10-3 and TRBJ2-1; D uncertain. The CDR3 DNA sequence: TGTGCCACTGCCGGGCACAATGAGCAGTTCTTC. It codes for CATAGHNEQFF.